This T cell receptor beta chain was identified in a study of cytomegalovirus exposure and HLA in healthy donors. 13 Jbeta primers and 60 Vbeta primers were used for the PCR. The data were produced by immunoSEQ multiplex PCR, yet TCRdb's version contains in-frame clones alone and is incomplete. This sample carries around 76,000 clones, 60% to 85% of them seen once, and the ten largest clones take 1.6%. The CDR3 runs 16 residues. The ends were cut back, 4 bases at V and 1 base at J, with 15 bases in the middle. Germline CDR1 is SGDLS and CDR2 is YYNGEE. This receptor was taken from a man aged 35 to 55 in good health and CMV-seronegative. The material sequenced was PBMCs. The chain combines TRBV9 with TRBJ1-3; the D gene is possibly TRBD1 (6 bases). CDR3 DNA: TGTGCCAGCAGCTCGGAGGTGGGGGCTTCTGGAAACACCATATATTTT. Translating it yields CASSSEVGASGNTIYF.